This T cell receptor beta chain was identified during a study of blood T cell repertoires in COVID-19. TCRdb's copy holds only in-frame clones and misses some; the assay was immunoSEQ multiplex PCR. The data show tens of thousands of clones, roughly 70% seen once. The germline V and J ends were trimmed by 10 bases and 5 bases, with 22 bases remaining between them. Germline CDR1 reads KGHDR; CDR2 reads SFDVKD. The CDR3 totals 15 residues. During the 2 weeks before they entered the study, exposed participants had met someone with a PCR-confirmed or clinician-diagnosed COVID-19 case. The specimen sequenced was PBMCs or T cells enriched from blood (not recorded which). The gene calls are TRBV24-1 and TRBJ2-5; tentatively, D is TRBD2 (6 bases). The clonotype was recovered from a woman in her fifties or sixties who had been exposed to COVID-19. This CDR3 is CATSLTRAGGETQYF. DNA of the CDR3: TGTGCCACTTCTCTTACGAGGGCCGGAGGGGAGACCCAGTACTTC.